This TCR beta chain originates from a study of blood T cell repertoires in COVID-19. Study at large: Sources were T cells, B-cell-depleted T cells, or PBMCs; the material itself was cDNA or gDNA.

The table came from immunoSEQ multiplex PCR; TCRdb's copy has only in-frame clones and leaves some out. The profile covers 200,000 to 300,000 clones, with around four fifths appearing a single time and 4% taken by the ten largest. Germline CDR1 SEHNR, CDR2 FQNEAQ (reference sequence). V shed 5 bases, J shed 8 bases, and the junction held 4 bases outside the gene matches. This CDR3 spans 13 amino acids. This clone was found a few times. V gene TRBV7-9 combines with J gene TRBJ1-2, with TRBD1 matching over 11 bases. The TCR sequence derives from a man over 45 with acute or convalescent COVID-19. Sequencing was carried out using peripheral blood. CDR3 DNA sequence: TGTGCCAGCAGCCCGGGACAGGGGGTAGGCTACACCTTC. It yields the protein CASSPGQGVGYTF.